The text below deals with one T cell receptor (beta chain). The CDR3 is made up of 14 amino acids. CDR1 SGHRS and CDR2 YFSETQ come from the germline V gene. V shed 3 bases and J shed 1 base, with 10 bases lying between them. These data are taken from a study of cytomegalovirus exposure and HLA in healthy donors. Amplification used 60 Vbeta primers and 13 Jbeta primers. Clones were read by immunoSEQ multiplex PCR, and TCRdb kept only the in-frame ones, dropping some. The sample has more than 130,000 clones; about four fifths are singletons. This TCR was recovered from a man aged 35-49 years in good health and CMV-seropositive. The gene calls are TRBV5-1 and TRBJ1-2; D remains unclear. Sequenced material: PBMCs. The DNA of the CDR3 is TGCGCCAGCAGCTCCTGGGCCCTTAACTATGGCTACACCTTC. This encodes CASSSWALNYGYTF.